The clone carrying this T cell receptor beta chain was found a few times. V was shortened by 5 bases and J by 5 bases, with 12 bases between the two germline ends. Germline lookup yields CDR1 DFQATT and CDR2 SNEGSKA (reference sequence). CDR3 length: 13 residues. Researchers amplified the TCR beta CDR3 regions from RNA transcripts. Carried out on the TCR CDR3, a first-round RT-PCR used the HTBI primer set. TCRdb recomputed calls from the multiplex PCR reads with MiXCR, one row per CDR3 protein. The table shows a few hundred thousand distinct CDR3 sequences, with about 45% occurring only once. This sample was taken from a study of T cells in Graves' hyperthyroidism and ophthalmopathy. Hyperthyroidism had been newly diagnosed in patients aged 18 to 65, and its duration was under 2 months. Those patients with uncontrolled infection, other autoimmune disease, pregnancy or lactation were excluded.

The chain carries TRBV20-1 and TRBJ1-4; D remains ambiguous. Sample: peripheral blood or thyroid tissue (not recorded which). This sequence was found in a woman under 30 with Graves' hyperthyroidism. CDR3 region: CSAPSRTNEKLFF. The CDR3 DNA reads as TGCAGTGCTCCGAGCAGGACGAATGAAAAACTGTTTTTT.